The T cell receptor beta chain described here comes from a study of shared clonotypes between healthy human individuals. General observations from the study: The donor pool, a small one, limited the genetic and exposure-history diversity represented. All-four-donor shared clonotypes had higher generation probabilities than non-shared clonotypes did.

CD45RO-negative, CCR7-selected cells formed the naive CD8 fraction, which excluded terminally differentiated effector memory CD45RA+ cells. Each of the donors was a healthy adult who was HIV-negative and had not had a recent acute infection or vaccination. V was pared by 7 bases and J by 0 bases, with 9 bases of the junction left unmatched. Germline-derived CDR1 and CDR2 are SGHVS and FQNEAQ. This CDR3 region has 18 residues. This clone was seen only once. The target antigen is unknown. Deep was the level used in running the assay. Assay used: immunoSEQ multiplex PCR; TCRdb lists only in-frame clones, some missing. The sample carries about 2 million clones, about 95% recorded once.

This TCR came from a man aged 18 to 29 in good health. This chain connects TRBV7-8 to TRBJ2-1; 13 bases agree with TRBD2. Sequencing input: naive CD8+ T cells sorted from blood. CDR3 protein: CASTQGLAGASSYNEQFF. In DNA form, the CDR3 reads TGTGCCAGCACCCAAGGACTAGCGGGGGCATCCTCCTACAATGAGCAGTTCTTC.